A single sample is the source of the 5 T cell receptor beta chains below, sequenced in a study of control samples from healthy donors and cancer patients. TCRdb keeps only in-frame clones here, not all; method: immunoSEQ multiplex PCR. Of around 250,000 clones listed, around 80% were seen once; the top ten hold 10% to 15%. The sample comprised PBMCs. The source of these receptors is an older woman with lung cancer.

The chain carries TRBV18 and TRBJ2-3, with D unresolved. V lost 1 base and J lost 5, with 7 bases in between. Germline V CDR1 and CDR2: KGHSH, LQKENI. The CDR3 extends over 13 amino acids. This chain's CDR3 is CASSPRWGDTQYF. DNA of the CDR3: TGTGCCAGCTCACCACGTTGGGGAGATACGCAGTATTTT.

The chain uses TRBV12-3 or TRBV12-4 and TRBJ1-1; tentative D call: TRBD1 (5 bases). This CDR3 is 13 amino acids long. Trimming removed 7 bases at V and 1 base at J, with 10 bases between. The chain's CDR3 is CASITQGNTEAFF. The CDR3 nucleotides read TGTGCCAGCATCACCCAGGGGAACACTGAAGCTTTCTTT.

The chain couples TRBV19 to TRBJ1-6; 7 nucleotides match TRBD1. Germline-derived CDR1 and CDR2 are LNHDA and SQIVND (reference sequence). Trimming took 3 bases from V and 4 from J; bases not matched to a gene: 6. This CDR3 is built from 16 residues. The CDR3 region is CASSIWDSTYNSPLHF. DNA of the CDR3: TGTGCCAGTAGTATCTGGGACAGCACTTATAATTCACCCCTCCACTTT. Full variable domain (remainder filled in from reference TRBV19 and TRBJ1-6): DGGITQSPKYLFRKEGQNVTLSCEQNLNHDAMYWYRQDPGQGLRLIYYSQIVNDFQKGDIAEGYSVSREKKESFPLTVTSAQKNPTAFYLCASSIWDSTYNSPLHFGNGTRLTVT.

The chain carries TRBV7-2 and TRBJ2-3; either TRBD1 or TRBD2 may supply D (5 bases each). The CDR3 loop spans 14 amino acids. V lost 7 bases and J lost 4, with 15 bases in between. Germline lookup yields CDR1 SGHTA and CDR2 FQGNSA. This chain's CDR3 is CASTLTRGADTQYF. The CDR3 nucleotides are TGTGCCAGCACCCTCACGAGGGGCGCAGATACGCAGTATTTT.

V gene TRBV28 combines with J gene TRBJ2-7; D remains unclear. The CDR3 length is 16 residues. Trimming took off 2 bases at V and 4 bases at J, with 18 bases between the two ends. The germline V gene has CDR1 MDHEN and CDR2 SYDVKM. CDR3 sequence (DNA): TGTGCCAGCAGTTTAGTCGGGCGGTCCAAAATATACGAGCAGTACTTC. This encodes CASSLVGRSKIYEQYF.